The 20 T cell receptor beta chains below come from one sample, sequenced in a study of cytomegalovirus exposure and HLA in healthy donors. A multiplex PCR was run with 60 Vbeta primers and 13 Jbeta primers. Only in-frame clones appear in the TCRdb table, and some are missing; sequencing was by immunoSEQ multiplex PCR. Of about 160,000 clones listed, approximately 85% were seen once; the top ten hold roughly 0.99%. Material for sequencing was PBMCs. The receptor set was obtained from a girl aged 2-10 years in good health and CMV-seropositive.

The table lists this clone with a count of one. CDR3: CASSEWERRNEQFF. CDR3 in DNA: TGTGCCAGCAGTGAATGGGAGAGGCGCAATGAGCAGTTCTTC. The rearrangement uses TRBV25-1 and TRBJ2-1; possible D gene TRBD2, 5 bases. The CDR3 loop spans 14 amino acids. Looked up from germline, CDR1 is MGHDK and CDR2 is SYGVNS. V was clipped by 1 base and J by 6 bases, with 10 bases between them.

J is TRBJ1-1 and V is TRBV28; D not certain. The CDR3 consists of 15 residues. V lost 2 bases to trimming and J lost 4 bases, with 14 bases between them. CDR1 MDHEN and CDR2 SYDVKM come from the germline V gene. The CDR3 sequence is CASSLRSGSGTEAFF. The CDR3 DNA reads as TGTGCCAGCAGTTTAAGGTCGGGATCCGGCACTGAAGCTTTCTTT.

The V gene is TRBV21-1, the J gene TRBJ2-1; TRBD2, the table's D call, was not compared with the DNA. TRBV21-1 is classified as a pseudogene. The CDR3 has 18 amino acids. CDR3 amino acids: CASSKEGAGTGRYNEQFF. The CDR3 DNA reads TGTGCCAGCAGCAAAGAGGGAGCCGGGACTGGGCGGTACAATGAGCAGTTCTTC.

The V and J genes are TRBV29-1 and TRBJ1-3, with a weak D call TRBD1 (5 bases). CDR1 SQVTM and CDR2 ANQGSEA come from the germline V gene. Trimming removed 7 bases at V and 0 bases at J, with 13 bases between. This CDR3 is built from 14 residues. The CDR3 protein is CSAVWGPSGNTIYF. Written as DNA, the CDR3 is TGCAGCGCCGTGTGGGGCCCCTCTGGAAACACCATATATTTT.

This clone occurred once. The gene calls are TRBV28 and TRBJ1-1; no reliable D call. V dropped 4 bases and J dropped 1 base, with 7 bases sitting between them. CDR1 is MDHEN, CDR2 SYDVKM, per germline. The CDR3 contains 13 residues. The CDR3 loop is CASSSRSNTEAFF. In nucleotides, the CDR3 is TGTGCCAGCAGTTCCCGGTCGAACACTGAAGCTTTCTTT.

The chain carries TRBV28 and TRBJ1-4; no clear D. The CDR3 sequence is 14 residues long. The V end lost 5 bases, the J end lost 0 bases, and 7 bases lay between the germline ends. The germline V gene encodes CDR1 MDHEN and CDR2 SYDVKM. The CDR3 DNA follows: TGTGCCAGCAGTCCAGGCGCAACTAATGAAAAACTGTTTTTT. Encoded protein: CASSPGATNEKLFF.

CDR3 amino acids: CAWSKLAGIYEQYF. The CDR3, as DNA: TGTGCCTGGAGTAAACTAGCGGGAATCTACGAGCAGTACTTC. The gene calls are TRBV30 and TRBJ2-7; 10 bases align to TRBD2. Germline V CDR1 and CDR2: GTSNPN, SVGIG (reference sequence). V was pared by 2 bases and J by 3 bases, with 4 bases of the junction left unmatched. The CDR3 consists of 14 residues.

The chain uses TRBV2 and TRBJ2-5; a possible D gene is TRBD1 (6 bases). The CDR3 loop spans 14 amino acids. V dropped 7 bases and J dropped 5 bases, with 17 bases sitting between them. From germline, CDR1 is SNHLY and CDR2 FYNNEI. Here the CDR3 DNA reads TGTGCCAGCACGATTCAGGGGCTAAGGGAGACCCAGTACTTC. Its translation is CASTIQGLRETQYF.

Only a few counts were recorded for this clone. The chain joins TRBV28 to TRBJ1-1, with unresolved D. V lost 4 bases, J lost 3 bases, and 6 bases lay in between. CDR3 size: 12 residues. Germline loops: CDR1 MDHEN, CDR2 SYDVKM. The CDR3 loop reads CASSWEDTEAFF. The CDR3 nucleotides read TGTGCCAGCAGTTGGGAGGACACTGAAGCTTTCTTT.

J is TRBJ2-5 and V is TRBV4-1; TRBD2 agrees at 14 bases. The CDR3 loop spans 17 amino acids. CDR1 and CDR2 from the germline V gene are MGHRA and YSYEKL. With V trimmed by 3 bases and J by 6 bases, 9 bases remained unmatched. CDR3 sequence (DNA): TGCGCCAGCAGCCACCCGACTAGCGGGAGGGCCAGGAAGACCCAGTACTTC. It yields the protein CASSHPTSGRARKTQYF.

J is TRBJ2-7 and V is TRBV6-1; 9 bases map to TRBD2. J lost 3 bases, V lost 6 bases, and 3 bases had no gene match. CDR1 and CDR2 (germline): MNHNS, SASEGT. The CDR3 is 13 amino acids. In DNA form, the CDR3 reads TGTGCCAGCAGATGGACTAGCGACTACGAGCAGTACTTC. Protein: CASRWTSDYEQYF.

The V call is TRBV11-2, the J call TRBJ2-3; 9 bases align to TRBD1. Per germline, CDR1 SGHAT and CDR2 FQNNGV. The CDR3 runs 16 residues. J was trimmed by 1 base and V by 3 bases; bases with no gene match: 5. The DNA for the CDR3 is TGTGCCAGCAGCTTCACCGGGACAGGGCGCACAGATACGCAGTATTTT. Translated, it gives CASSFTGTGRTDTQYF.

The chain links TRBV7-3 to TRBJ2-5; D may be TRBD1 (6 bases). The CDR3 length is 13 residues. Trimming removed 4 bases from V and 4 bases from J, with 10 bases in between. Germline CDR1 is SGHTA and CDR2 is FQGTGA. The CDR3 nucleotides read TGTGCCAGCAGCTACGGACAGAGAGAGACCCAGTACTTC. This sequence encodes CASSYGQRETQYF.

The chain carries TRBV28 and TRBJ2-3; 9 bases map to TRBD2. Germline loops: CDR1 MDHEN, CDR2 SYDVKM. J gave up 4 bases and V 2 bases, and 7 bases lay outside the gene matches. CDR3 length equals 16 residues. CDR3 amino acids: CASSLRGREGPDTQYF. In DNA, the CDR3 is TGTGCCAGCAGTTTACGAGGGCGGGAGGGCCCAGATACGCAGTATTTT.

This clone was observed a handful of times. Distinct nucleotide sequences in the sample also encode this CDR3. The gene calls are TRBV30 and TRBJ1-5; a possible D gene is TRBD1 (6 bases). From germline, CDR1 is GTSNPN and CDR2 SVGIG (reference sequence). The CDR3 has 13 residues. Trimming left V 0 bases short and J 4 bases short, with 7 bases between. CDR3: CAWSVGGNQPQHF. The CDR3 coding sequence is TGTGCCTGGAGTGTAGGGGGTAATCAGCCCCAGCATTTT.

This chain connects TRBV4-1 to TRBJ2-7; 8 bases match TRBD2. Germline V gives CDR1 MGHRA, CDR2 YSYEKL. The J segment lost 5 bases and the V segment lost 4 bases, leaving 13 bases of the junction unmatched. The CDR3 is 16 amino acids. CDR3 DNA: TGCGCCAGCAGCCCTGCTCACACGGGACTAGATAACGAGCAGTACTTC. Residues: CASSPAHTGLDNEQYF.

This chain connects TRBV29-1 to TRBJ1-2; perhaps TRBD1 as D (5 bases). The CDR3 runs 14 residues. Deletions cut 6 bases from V and 0 bases from J, with 14 bases between. Germline CDR1 is SQVTM and CDR2 is ANQGSEA. Here the CDR3 reads CSVSGGTSNYGYTF. The CDR3 coding sequence is TGCAGCGTGTCGGGGGGGACCTCTAACTATGGCTACACCTTC.

J is TRBJ2-3 and V is TRBV28; possible D gene TRBD2, 5 bases. The germline V gene has CDR1 MDHEN and CDR2 SYDVKM. Trimming took off 5 bases at V and 2 bases at J, with 14 bases between the two ends. The CDR3 is 15 residues long. CDR3 DNA: TGTGCCAGCAGTCCAGCTAGCAACCCCACAGATACGCAGTATTTT. The encoded protein is CASSPASNPTDTQYF.

The chain uses TRBV19 and TRBJ1-1, with a weak D call TRBD1 (5 bases). The CDR3 runs to 16 residues. CDR1 LNHDA and CDR2 SQIVND come from the germline V gene (reference sequence). V was trimmed by 2 bases and J by 0 bases, leaving 13 bases between them. CDR3 DNA: TGTGCCAGTAGTATAAGGCCAGGGCTGATGAACACTGAAGCTTTCTTT. Its protein is CASSIRPGLMNTEAFF.

This chain joins TRBV6-5 and TRBJ1-2; 7 nucleotides line up with TRBD1. V lost 5 bases to trimming and J lost 8 bases; unmatched junction nucleotides: 2. The CDR3 length is 11 residues. Germline CDR1 and CDR2: MNHEY and SVGAGI. This chain's CDR3 is CASSTGEGYTF. Written as DNA, the CDR3 is TGTGCCAGCAGTACAGGGGAAGGCTACACCTTC.